This T cell receptor beta chain was sequenced for a study of blood T cell repertoires in COVID-19. CDR3 length equals 14 residues. The junction had 8 bases not matched to a gene; V was cut back by 7 bases and J by 6 bases. Germline V gene sequence: CDR1 LNHDA, CDR2 SQIVND (reference sequence). Profiled with immunoSEQ multiplex PCR; TCRdb holds only in-frame clones, not every one. The sample yields some 44,000 clones, 92% seen once. Sequenced input: peripheral blood. V and J are TRBV19 and TRBJ1-1, with TRBD1 identical over 10 bases. This clonotype was obtained from a man aged 50-60 years with active COVID-19. CDR3 coding DNA: TGTGCCAGTAAGGCGGACAGGGGGGGCTCTGAAGCTTTCTTT. Translating it yields CASKADRGGSEAFF.